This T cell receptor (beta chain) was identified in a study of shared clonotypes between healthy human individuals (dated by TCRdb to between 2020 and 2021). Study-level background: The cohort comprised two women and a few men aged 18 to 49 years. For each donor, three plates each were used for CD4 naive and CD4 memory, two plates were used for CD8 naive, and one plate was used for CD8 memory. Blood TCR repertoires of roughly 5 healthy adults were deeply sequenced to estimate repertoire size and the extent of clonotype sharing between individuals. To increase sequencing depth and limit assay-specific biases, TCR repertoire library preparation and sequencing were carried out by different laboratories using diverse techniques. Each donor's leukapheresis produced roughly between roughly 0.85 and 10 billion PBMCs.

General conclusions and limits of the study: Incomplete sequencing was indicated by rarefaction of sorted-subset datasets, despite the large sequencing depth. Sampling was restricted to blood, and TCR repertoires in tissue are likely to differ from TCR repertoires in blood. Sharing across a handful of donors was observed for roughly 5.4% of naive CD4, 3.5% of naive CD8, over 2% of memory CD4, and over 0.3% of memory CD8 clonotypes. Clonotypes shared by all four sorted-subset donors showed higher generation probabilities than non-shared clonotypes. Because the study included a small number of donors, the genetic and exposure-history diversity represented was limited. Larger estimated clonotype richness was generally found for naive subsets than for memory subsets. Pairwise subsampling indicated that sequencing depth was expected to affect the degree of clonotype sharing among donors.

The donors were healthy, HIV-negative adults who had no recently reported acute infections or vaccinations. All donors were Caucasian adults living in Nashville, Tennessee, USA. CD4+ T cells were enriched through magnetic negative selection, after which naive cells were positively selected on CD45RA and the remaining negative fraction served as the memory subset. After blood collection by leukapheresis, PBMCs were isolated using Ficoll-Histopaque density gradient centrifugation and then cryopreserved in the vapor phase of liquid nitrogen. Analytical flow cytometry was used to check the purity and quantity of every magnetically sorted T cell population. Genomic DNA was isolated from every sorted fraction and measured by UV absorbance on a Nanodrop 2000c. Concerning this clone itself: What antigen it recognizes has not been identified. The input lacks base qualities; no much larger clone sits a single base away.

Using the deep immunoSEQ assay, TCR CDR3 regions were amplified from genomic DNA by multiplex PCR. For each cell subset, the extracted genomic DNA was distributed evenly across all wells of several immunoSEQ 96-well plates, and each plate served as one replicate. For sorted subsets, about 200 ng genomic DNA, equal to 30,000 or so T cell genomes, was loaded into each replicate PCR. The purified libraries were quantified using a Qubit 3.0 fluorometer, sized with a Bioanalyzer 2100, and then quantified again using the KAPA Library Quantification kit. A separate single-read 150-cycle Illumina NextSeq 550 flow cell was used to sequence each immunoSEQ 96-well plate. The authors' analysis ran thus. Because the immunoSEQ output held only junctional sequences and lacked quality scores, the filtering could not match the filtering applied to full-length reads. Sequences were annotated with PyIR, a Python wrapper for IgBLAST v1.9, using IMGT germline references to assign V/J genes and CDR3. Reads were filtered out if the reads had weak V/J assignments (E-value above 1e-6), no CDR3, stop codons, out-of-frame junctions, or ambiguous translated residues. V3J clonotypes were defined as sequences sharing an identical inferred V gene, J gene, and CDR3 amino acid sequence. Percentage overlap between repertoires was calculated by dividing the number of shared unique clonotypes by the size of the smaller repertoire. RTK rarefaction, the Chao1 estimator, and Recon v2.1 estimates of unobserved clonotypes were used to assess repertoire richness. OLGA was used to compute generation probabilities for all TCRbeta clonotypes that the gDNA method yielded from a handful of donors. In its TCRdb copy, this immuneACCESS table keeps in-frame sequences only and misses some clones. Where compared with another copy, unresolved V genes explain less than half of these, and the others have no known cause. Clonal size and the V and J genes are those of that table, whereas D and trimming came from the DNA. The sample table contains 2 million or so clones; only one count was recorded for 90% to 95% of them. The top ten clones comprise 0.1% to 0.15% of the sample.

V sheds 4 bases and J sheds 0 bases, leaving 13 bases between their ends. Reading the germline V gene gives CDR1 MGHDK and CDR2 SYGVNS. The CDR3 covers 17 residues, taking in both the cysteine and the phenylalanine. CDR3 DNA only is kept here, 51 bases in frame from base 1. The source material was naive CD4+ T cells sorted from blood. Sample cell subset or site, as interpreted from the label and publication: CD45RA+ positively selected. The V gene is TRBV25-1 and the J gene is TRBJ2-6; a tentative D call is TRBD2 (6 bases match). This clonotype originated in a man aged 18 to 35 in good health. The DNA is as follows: TGTGCCAGCAGTGGAGGGACTCCCTTCTCTGGGGCCAACGTCCTGACTTTC. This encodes CASSGGTPFSGANVLTF. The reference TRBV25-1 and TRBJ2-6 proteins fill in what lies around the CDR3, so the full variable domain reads EADIYQTPRYLVIGTGKKITLECSQTMGHDKMYWYQQDPGMELHLIHYSYGVNSTEKGDLSSESTVSRIRTEHFPLTLESARPSHTSQYLCASSGGTPFSGANVLTFGAGSRLTVL.